These 21 T cell receptor beta chains originate from one sample sequenced in a study of blood T cell repertoires in COVID-19. Only in-frame clones appear in the TCRdb table, and some are missing; sequencing was by immunoSEQ multiplex PCR. The sample contains some 80,000 clones, 85% to 90% of which appear only once. The sequenced material came from peripheral blood. The receptors stem from a man at least 80 years old with active or convalescent COVID-19.

For the CDR3, the DNA is TGTGCCAGCAGGGAGACAGGGGGCTTCGCAACTAATGAAAAACTGTTTTTT. The encoded protein is CASRETGGFATNEKLFF. This chain joins TRBV2 and TRBJ1-4; TRBD1 matches at 10 bases. Germline V gene lookup returns CDR1 SNHLY and CDR2 FYNNEI. V dropped 6 bases and J dropped 0; count of bases not matched to a gene: 7. The CDR3 spans 17 residues.

DNA for the CDR3: TGCGCCAGCAGCTTGGAACAGTCCAGCTCCTACAATGAGCAGTTCTTC. This codes for CASSLEQSSSYNEQFF. V gene TRBV5-1 combines with J gene TRBJ2-1, with D hard to call. Trimming removed 0 bases at V and 0 bases at J, with 10 bases between. This CDR3 has 16 amino acids. Looked up from germline, CDR1 is SGHRS and CDR2 is YFSETQ.

This chain connects TRBV5-6 to TRBJ1-1; the D is unclear. With 4 bases removed from V and 7 bases from J, the gap between germline ends came to 17 bases. Germline V lookup: CDR1 SGHDT, CDR2 YYEEEE. The CDR3 runs 14 residues. The CDR3 loop reads CASSLAGPAGEAFF. The CDR3 region has the DNA TGTGCCAGCAGCCTGGCCGGGCCAGCGGGTGAAGCTTTCTTT.

The V and J genes are TRBV7-8 and TRBJ1-5, with D perhaps matching TRBD1 (6 bases). Germline CDR1 is SGHVS and CDR2 is FQNEAQ. The CDR3 length is 15 residues. The V end lost 5 bases, the J end lost 0 bases, and 11 bases lay between the germline ends. CDR3 sequence: CASSTQGYSNQPQHF. For the CDR3, the DNA is TGTGCCAGCAGCACCCAGGGGTATAGCAATCAGCCCCAGCATTTT.

The genes are TRBV6-5 and TRBJ2-7; D is possibly TRBD2 (5 bases). V was clipped by 6 bases and J by 4 bases, with 13 bases between them. This CDR3 region has 13 residues. CDR1 MNHEY and CDR2 SVGAGI come from the germline V gene. CDR3 DNA sequence: TGTGCCAGCAGCTTAGGGAGACTATACGAGCAGTACGTC. Translation gives CASSLGRLYEQYV.

The V call is TRBV6-2 or TRBV6-3, the J call TRBJ1-2; D ambiguous. Trimming shortened V by 3 bases and J by 3 bases, and 17 bases separated the two germline ends. Germline V gene sequence: CDR1 MNHEY, CDR2 SVGEGT. The CDR3 spans 16 residues. The DNA for the CDR3 is TGTGCCAGCAGTTATACTCGATCGGGATTCGACTATGGCTACACCTTC. Its protein is CASSYTRSGFDYGYTF.

This rearrangement joins TRBV5-6 to TRBJ2-7; 10 nucleotides line up with TRBD1. Germline lookup yields CDR1 SGHDT and CDR2 YYEEEE. J gave up 2 bases and V 4 bases, and 6 bases lay outside the gene matches. The length of the CDR3 is 15 residues. In DNA form, the CDR3 reads TGTGCCAGCAGCCCGGTGGGACAGGGGACCTACGAGCAGTACGTC. Translated, it gives CASSPVGQGTYEQYV.

The chain links TRBV19 to TRBJ1-1, with a tentative D call TRBD1 (6 bases). The germline V gene encodes CDR1 LNHDA and CDR2 SQIVND (reference sequence). V lost 6 bases, J lost 1 base, and 9 bases lay in between. This CDR3 comprises 13 residues. CDR3 amino acids: CASSRGRNTEAFF. The CDR3 nucleotides read TGTGCCAGTAGCAGGGGAAGGAACACTGAAGCTTTCTTT.

The chain recombines TRBV11-1 with TRBJ2-5; 9 nucleotides line up with TRBD2. Looked up from germline, CDR1 is SGHAT and CDR2 is FQDESV (reference sequence). This CDR3 has 16 residues. J was trimmed by 6 bases and V by 1 base; bases with no gene match: 9. The CDR3 DNA reads as TGTGCCAGCAGCTTAGGAGCGGGGGGCCCCCGTCAGACCCAGTACTTC. Its protein product is CASSLGAGGPRQTQYF.

This chain links TRBV6-5 with TRBJ2-1, with 9 bases that match TRBD2. CDR3 length: 15 amino acids. The germline gives CDR1 MNHEY, CDR2 SVGAGI. V was pared by 5 bases and J by 5 bases, with 7 bases of the junction left unmatched. In nucleotides, the CDR3 is TGTGCCAGCAGTAAGGGACTAGCCGATCACAATGAGCAGTTCTTC. Translating it yields CASSKGLADHNEQFF.

CDR3 sequence reads: CSVRLAGGAGDTQYF. The CDR3 nucleotides are TGCAGCGTCAGACTAGCGGGAGGGGCGGGAGATACGCAGTATTTT. The chain links TRBV29-1 to TRBJ2-3; 14 bases map to TRBD2. Trimming took 6 bases from V and 5 from J; bases not matched to a gene: 7. The CDR3 has 15 residues. Germline V gene sequence: CDR1 SQVTM, CDR2 ANQGSEA.

V is TRBV5-1 and J is TRBJ2-5; TRBD2 matches at 15 bases. This CDR3 is 17 amino acids long. Unmatched junction bases numbered 5, after V lost 0 bases and J lost 5 bases. Looked up from germline, CDR1 is SGHRS and CDR2 is YFSETQ. The CDR3, as DNA: TGCGCCAGCAGCTTGGTGGGGACTAGCGGGAGGAAGGAGACCCAGTACTTC. This encodes CASSLVGTSGRKETQYF.

The chain employs TRBV14 and TRBJ1-1, with TRBD1 as a possible D gene (5 bases). Per germline, CDR1 SGHDN and CDR2 FVKESK. This CDR3 is built from 16 residues. The V end lost 4 bases, the J end lost 5 bases, and 20 bases lay between the germline ends. As DNA, the CDR3 is TGTGCCAGCAGCCGCCGAGGACACACGGGGGGGACTGAAGCTTTCTTT. Amino acids: CASSRRGHTGGTEAFF. Complete variable domain (other parts from reference TRBV14 and TRBJ1-1): EAGVTQFPSHSVIEKGQTVTLRCDPISGHDNLYWYRRVMGKEIKFLLHFVKESKQDESGMPNNRFLAERTGGTYSTLKVQPAELEDSGVYFCASSRRGHTGGTEAFFGQGTRLTVV.

The chain couples TRBV30 to TRBJ2-2; possible D gene TRBD1, 6 bases. In germline, CDR1 is GTSNPN, CDR2 SVGIG (reference sequence). This CDR3 is built from 12 residues. V lost 6 bases and J 6 bases, leaving 11 bases between the germline ends. CDR3: CACNTGPGELFF. For the CDR3, the DNA is TGTGCCTGTAATACAGGGCCCGGGGAGCTGTTTTTT.

The gene calls are TRBV4-1 and TRBJ1-4, with 7 positions matching TRBD1. The J segment lost 8 bases and the V segment lost 3 bases, leaving 6 bases of the junction unmatched. Per the germline V gene, CDR1 is MGHRA and CDR2 is YSYEKL. This CDR3 spans 14 amino acids. CDR3 region: CASSQDRFGEKLFF. The CDR3 region has the DNA TGCGCCAGCAGCCAGGACAGGTTCGGCGAAAAACTGTTTTTT.

V and J are TRBV27 and TRBJ1-2; D call uncertain. The CDR3 runs to 13 residues. V was clipped by 5 bases and J by 4 bases, with 11 bases between them. CDR1 and CDR2 (germline): MNHEY, SMNVEV (reference sequence). The CDR3 loop reads CASSAGGGYGYTF. The CDR3, as DNA: TGTGCCAGCAGTGCGGGCGGCGGCTATGGCTACACCTTC.

This clone was detected once. The chain carries TRBV7-9 and TRBJ1-1, with TRBD1 as a possible D gene (6 bases). Germline V gene lookup returns CDR1 SEHNR and CDR2 FQNEAQ (reference sequence). The CDR3 loop spans 15 amino acids. V lost 5 bases, J lost 7 bases, and 20 bases lay in between. The CDR3 bases are TGTGCCAGCAGCCCCGGCGCAGGGGTTGTCAATGAAGCTTTCTTT. It specifies CASSPGAGVVNEAFF.

The rearrangement joins TRBV5-5 to TRBJ1-6; D not resolved. V gave up 4 bases and J gave up 5 bases, with 13 bases separating them. The germline gives CDR1 SGHKS, CDR2 YYEKEE (reference sequence). CDR3 length: 15 residues. The CDR3: CASSPRYRNNSPLHF. CDR3 nucleotides: TGTGCCAGCAGCCCACGGTACAGAAATAATTCACCCCTCCACTTT.

The V and J genes are TRBV28 and TRBJ2-3; TRBD1 agrees at 9 bases. The CDR3 runs to 16 residues. With V trimmed by 6 bases and J by 8 bases, 15 bases remained unmatched. Per germline, CDR1 MDHEN and CDR2 SYDVKM. The CDR3, as DNA: TGTGCCAGCAGCTCTACAGGGGGCCCGCGTCCCGGTACGCAGTATTTT. It translates to CASSSTGGPRPGTQYF.

This clone came up a few times. V gene TRBV10-1 combines with J gene TRBJ2-5; D not certain. Germline CDR1 is WNHNN and CDR2 is SYGVQD (reference sequence). This CDR3 contains 14 residues. The germline V and J ends were trimmed by 0 bases and 1 base, with 6 bases remaining between them. The CDR3 region is CASSESGRQETQYF. The CDR3 DNA reads TGCGCCAGCAGTGAGTCGGGCCGCCAAGAGACCCAGTACTTC.

Here the CDR3 reads CASSPRAVSTGELFF. CDR3 sequence (DNA): TGTGCCAGCAGCCCACGAGCGGTTAGCACCGGGGAGCTGTTTTTT. The chain is built from TRBV7-9 and TRBJ2-2; a possible D gene is TRBD2 (5 bases). CDR3 length: 15 residues. Germline loops: CDR1 SEHNR, CDR2 FQNEAQ (reference sequence). The germline V and J ends were trimmed by 5 bases and 4 bases, with 14 bases remaining between them.